One and the same sample provided the 12 T cell receptor beta chains below, sequenced in a study of CD8+ T cells in alopecia areata (dated by TCRdb to the late 2010s). What the treatment or condition label conveys for this sample: oral pan-JAK inhibitor, 5-10 mg twice daily. Library preparation was by the immunoSEQ multiplex PCR assay. For TCR sequencing, RNA was extracted from every sample and reverse transcribed into cDNA to serve as template. TCRdb provides this immuneACCESS table in a form limited to in-frame rearrangements. Some clones are lacking; in checked studies, under half of them reflect an unresolved V gene, and why the rest are absent is not known. The sample profile shows 200,000 to 250,000 clones; 40% to 45% of them were found once. The ten top clones hold around 2.5% of the sample. The specimen comprised CD4+ T cells sorted from blood, sampled at approximately week 36, from a patient treated with tofacitinib. The receptors come from a human donor with alopecia areata.

The chain joins TRBV30 to TRBJ2-1; 11 bases are shared with TRBD2. Losses at the gene ends were 1 base for V and 6 bases for J; bases not matched to a gene: 5. This CDR3 region has 15 residues. CDR1 and CDR2 (germline): GTSNPN, SVGIG (reference sequence). The CDR3 spells CAWSDSGTSGNEQFF. The CDR3, as DNA: TGTGCCTGGAGTGACTCCGGGACTAGCGGCAATGAGCAGTTCTTC.

This sequence joins TRBV2 and TRBJ1-2; D not certain. Trimming shortened V by 10 bases and J by 2 bases, and 14 bases separated the two germline ends. Germline CDR1 is SNHLY and CDR2 is FYNNEI. This CDR3 has 13 amino acids. For the CDR3, the DNA is TGTGCCACCGGAACAGCGTCGAACTATGGCTACACCTTC. This gives the protein CATGTASNYGYTF.

The CDR3 sequence: CATRFREGSTDTQYF. The CDR3 bases are TGTGCCACCAGGTTTCGGGAGGGAAGCACAGATACGCAGTATTTT. The chain links TRBV15 to TRBJ2-3; the match to TRBD2 covers 8 bases. The germline V gene encodes CDR1 LNHNV and CDR2 YYDKDF (reference sequence). The CDR3 is 15 residues long. With V trimmed by 6 bases and J by 0 bases, 5 bases remained unmatched.

About this clone: A much larger clone differs from this one at a single base, so this may be a read error. Distinct nucleotide sequences in the sample also encode this CDR3. This rearrangement joins TRBV7-2 to TRBJ2-7; weak D call: TRBD2 (6 bases). Germline CDR1 reads SGHTA; CDR2 reads FQGNSA. This CDR3 is built from 13 residues. V lost 0 bases, J lost 3 bases, and 6 bases lay in between. The CDR3 bases are TGTGCCAGCAGCTTAGCGGGGGGCTACGAGCAGTACTTC. Translating it yields CASSLAGGYEQYF.

This clone showed up just a few times. The rearrangement joins TRBV19 to TRBJ2-1; TRBD2 matches 14 bases. Germline-derived CDR1 and CDR2 are LNHDA and SQIVND (reference sequence). The CDR3 spans 16 residues. V gave up 2 bases and J gave up 8 bases; unmatched junction bases: 5. The chain's CDR3 is CASSISGLAGVDEQFF. The CDR3 DNA reads as TGTGCCAGTAGTATATCGGGACTAGCGGGAGTGGATGAGCAGTTCTTC.

This clone was observed a handful of times. The chain recombines TRBV25-1 with TRBJ2-7, with D perhaps TRBD2 (5 bases). The CDR3 sequence is 14 residues long. Germline CDR1 reads MGHDK; CDR2 reads SYGVNS. V was pared by 6 bases and J by 2 bases, with 14 bases between. The DNA of the CDR3 is TGTGCCAGCAGACCTACTAGTACTACCTACGAGCAGTACTTC. Protein product: CASRPTSTTYEQYF.

The V and J genes are TRBV29-1 and TRBJ2-1; D may be TRBD2 (6 bases). V was pared by 0 bases and J by 6 bases, with 6 bases between. The CDR3 sequence is 12 residues long. Per germline, CDR1 SQVTM and CDR2 ANQGSEA. The CDR3 region has the DNA TGCAGCGTTGAAGAGGGGGGCAATGAGCAGTTCTTC. This gives the protein CSVEEGGNEQFF.

This clone was seen a handful of times. The J gene is TRBJ2-7, the V gene TRBV15; 9 bases agree with TRBD2. This CDR3 comprises 15 residues. Per the germline V gene, CDR1 is LNHNV and CDR2 is YYDKDF (reference sequence). The trim removed 1 base at V and 3 bases at J, leaving 4 bases unmatched. The DNA of the CDR3 is TGTGCCACCAGCAGAGTTGCTAGCGGGGTCTACGAGCAGTACTTC. It codes for CATSRVASGVYEQYF.

The CDR3 region is CACAMTETQYF. CDR3 DNA sequence: TGTGCCTGTGCTATGACAGAGACCCAGTACTTC. The rearrangement uses TRBV30 and TRBJ2-5; no clear D. The CDR3 is 11 residues long. Germline-derived CDR1 and CDR2 are GTSNPN and SVGIG (reference sequence). V lost 6 bases and J 4 bases, leaving 9 bases between the germline ends.

This chain links TRBV27 with TRBJ2-2; D perhaps matches TRBD2 (5 bases). The germline CDR1 and CDR2 sequences are MNHEY and SMNVEV (reference sequence). V lost 6 bases, J lost 3 bases, and 8 bases lay in between. The CDR3 runs 13 residues. CDR3 sequence (DNA): TGTGCCAGCAGAAAGAGGGACACCGGGGAGCTGTTTTTT. It encodes CASRKRDTGELFF.

The V call is TRBV20-1, the J call TRBJ2-1; D perhaps matches TRBD2 (5 bases). CDR1 DFQATT and CDR2 SNEGSKA come from the germline V gene (reference sequence). The CDR3 extends over 11 amino acids. V was clipped by 4 bases and J by 9 bases, with 10 bases between them. The CDR3, as DNA: TGCAGTGCTACCGACTATAGTGAGCAGTTCTTC. Protein: CSATDYSEQFF.

The chain has TRBV6-6 and TRBJ2-3; D remains ambiguous. Germline assignment: CDR1 MNHNY and CDR2 SVGAGI (reference sequence). CDR3 length: 12 amino acids. V was clipped by 6 bases and J by 4 bases, with 8 bases between them. CDR3 coding DNA: TGTGCCAGCAGCTCTCTGGCAGATACGCAGTATTTT. Amino acid sequence: CASSSLADTQYF.